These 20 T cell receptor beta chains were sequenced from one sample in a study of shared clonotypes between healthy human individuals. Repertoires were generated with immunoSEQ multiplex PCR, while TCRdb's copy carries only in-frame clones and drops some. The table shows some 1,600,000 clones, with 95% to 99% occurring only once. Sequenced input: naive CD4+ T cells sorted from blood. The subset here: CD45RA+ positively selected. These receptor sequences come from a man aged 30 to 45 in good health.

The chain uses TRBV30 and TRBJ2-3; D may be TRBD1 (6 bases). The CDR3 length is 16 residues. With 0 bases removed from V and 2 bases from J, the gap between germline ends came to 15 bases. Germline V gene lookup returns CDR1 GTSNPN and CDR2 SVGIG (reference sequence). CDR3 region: CAWSVRTASNTDTQYF. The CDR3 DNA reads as TGTGCCTGGAGTGTACGGACAGCTTCAAACACAGATACGCAGTATTTT.

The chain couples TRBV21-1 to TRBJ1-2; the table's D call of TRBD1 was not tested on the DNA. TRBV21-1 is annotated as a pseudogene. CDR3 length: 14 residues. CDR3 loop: CASSSRGLIYGYTF. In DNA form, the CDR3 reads TGTGCCAGCAGCAGCAGGGGGCTTATCTATGGCTACACCTTC.

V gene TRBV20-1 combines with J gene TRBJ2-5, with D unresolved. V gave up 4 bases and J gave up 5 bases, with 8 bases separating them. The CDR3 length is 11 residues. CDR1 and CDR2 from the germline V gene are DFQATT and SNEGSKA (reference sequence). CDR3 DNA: TGCAGTGCTAATTGGATGGAGACCCAGTACTTC. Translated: CSANWMETQYF.

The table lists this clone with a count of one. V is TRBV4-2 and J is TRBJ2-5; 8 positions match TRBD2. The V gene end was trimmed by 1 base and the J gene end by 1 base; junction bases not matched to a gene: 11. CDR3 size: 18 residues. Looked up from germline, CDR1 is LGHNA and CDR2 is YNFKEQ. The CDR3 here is CASSQGLSTSGTQETQYF. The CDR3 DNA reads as TGTGCCAGCAGCCAAGGGCTGAGCACTAGCGGCACCCAAGAGACCCAGTACTTC.

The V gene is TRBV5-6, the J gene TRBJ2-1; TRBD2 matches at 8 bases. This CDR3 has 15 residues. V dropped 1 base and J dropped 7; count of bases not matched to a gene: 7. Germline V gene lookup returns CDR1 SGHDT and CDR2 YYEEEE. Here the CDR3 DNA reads TGTGCCAGCAGCTTGAGCGGGAGAGGTGGGAATGAGCAGTTCTTC. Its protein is CASSLSGRGGNEQFF.

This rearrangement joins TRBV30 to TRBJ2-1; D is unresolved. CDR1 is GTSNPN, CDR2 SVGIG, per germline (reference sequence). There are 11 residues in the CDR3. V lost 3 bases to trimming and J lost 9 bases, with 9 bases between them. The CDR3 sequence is CAWSPAIEQFF. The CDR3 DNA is TGTGCCTGGAGCCCCGCGATTGAGCAGTTCTTC.

CDR3 nucleotide sequence: TGTGCCAGCAAAGTGGGTAACAATGAGCAGTTCTTC. Its translation is CASKVGNNEQFF. The chain has TRBV6-1 and TRBJ2-1, with D unresolved. The CDR3 spans 12 residues. The V gene lost 7 bases and the J gene lost 5 bases, with 9 bases spanning the gap. CDR1 and CDR2 (germline): MNHNS, SASEGT.

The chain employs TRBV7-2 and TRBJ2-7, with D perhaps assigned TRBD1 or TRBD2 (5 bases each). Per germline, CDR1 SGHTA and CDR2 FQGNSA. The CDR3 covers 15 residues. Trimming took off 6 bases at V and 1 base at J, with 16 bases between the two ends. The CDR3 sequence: CASRSGTPKSYEQYF. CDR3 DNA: TGTGCCAGCAGGTCCGGGACCCCTAAATCCTACGAGCAGTACTTC.

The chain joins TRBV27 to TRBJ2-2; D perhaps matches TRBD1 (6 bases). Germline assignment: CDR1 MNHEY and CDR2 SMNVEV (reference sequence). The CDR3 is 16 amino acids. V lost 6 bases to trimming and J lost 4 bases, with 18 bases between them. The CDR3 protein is CASRQIQGVGTGELFF. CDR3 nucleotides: TGTGCCAGCAGACAAATACAGGGAGTGGGCACCGGGGAGCTGTTTTTT.

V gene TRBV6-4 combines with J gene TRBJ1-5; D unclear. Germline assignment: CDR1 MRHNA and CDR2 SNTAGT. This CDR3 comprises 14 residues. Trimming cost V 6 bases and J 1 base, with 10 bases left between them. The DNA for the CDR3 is TGTGCCAGCAGCCCCCAACCCAGCAATCAGCCCCAGCATTTT. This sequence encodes CASSPQPSNQPQHF.

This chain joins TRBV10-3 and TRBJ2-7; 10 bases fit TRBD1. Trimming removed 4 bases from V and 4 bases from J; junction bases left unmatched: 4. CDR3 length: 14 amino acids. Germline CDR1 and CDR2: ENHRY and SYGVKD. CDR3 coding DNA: TGTGCCATCAGTGCCGGGACAGGGGATTACGAGCAGTACTTC. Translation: CAISAGTGDYEQYF.

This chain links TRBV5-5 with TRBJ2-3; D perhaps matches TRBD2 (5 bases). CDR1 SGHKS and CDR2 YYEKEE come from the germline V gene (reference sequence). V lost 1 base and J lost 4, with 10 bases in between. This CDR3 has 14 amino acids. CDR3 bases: TGTGCCAGCAGCTTGTCTCCTAGCCCAGATACGCAGTATTTT. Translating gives CASSLSPSPDTQYF.

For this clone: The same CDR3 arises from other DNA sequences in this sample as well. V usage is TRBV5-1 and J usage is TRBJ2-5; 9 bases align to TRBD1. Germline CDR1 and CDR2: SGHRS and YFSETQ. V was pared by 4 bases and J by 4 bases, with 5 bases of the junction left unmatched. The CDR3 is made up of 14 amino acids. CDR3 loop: CASSTGQGGETQYF. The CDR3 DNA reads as TGCGCCAGCAGCACGGGACAGGGCGGAGAGACCCAGTACTTC.

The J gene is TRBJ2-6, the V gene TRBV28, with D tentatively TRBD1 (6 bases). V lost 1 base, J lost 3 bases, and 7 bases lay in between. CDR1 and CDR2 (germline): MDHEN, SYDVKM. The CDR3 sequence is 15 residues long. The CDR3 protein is CASSLSGVGANVLTF. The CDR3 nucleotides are TGTGCCAGCAGTTTATCAGGGGTTGGGGCCAACGTCCTGACTTTC. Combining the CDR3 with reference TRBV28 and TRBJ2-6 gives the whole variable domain DVKVTQSSRYLVKRTGEKVFLECVQDMDHENMFWYRQDPGLGLRLIYFSYDVKMKEKGDIPEGYSVSREKKERFSLILESASTNQTSMYLCASSLSGVGANVLTFGAGSRLTVL.

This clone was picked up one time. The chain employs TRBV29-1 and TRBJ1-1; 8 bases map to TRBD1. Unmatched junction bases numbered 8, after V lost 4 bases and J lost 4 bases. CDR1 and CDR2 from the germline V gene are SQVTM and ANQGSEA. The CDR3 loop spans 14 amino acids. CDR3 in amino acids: CSVAGQGGVTEAFF. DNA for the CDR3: TGCAGCGTTGCCGGACAGGGAGGGGTCACTGAAGCTTTCTTT. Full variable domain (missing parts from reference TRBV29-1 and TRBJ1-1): SAVISQKPSRDICQRGTSLTIQCQVDSQVTMMFWYRQQPGQSLTLIATANQGSEATYESGFVIDKFPISRPNLTFSTLTVSNMSPEDSSIYLCSVAGQGGVTEAFFGQGTRLTVV.

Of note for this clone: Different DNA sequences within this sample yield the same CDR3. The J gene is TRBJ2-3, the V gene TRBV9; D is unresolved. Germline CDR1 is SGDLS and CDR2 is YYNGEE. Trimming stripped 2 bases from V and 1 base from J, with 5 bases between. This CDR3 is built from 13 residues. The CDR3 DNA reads TGTGCCAGCAGCGTGAGCGGCACAGATACGCAGTATTTT. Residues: CASSVSGTDTQYF.

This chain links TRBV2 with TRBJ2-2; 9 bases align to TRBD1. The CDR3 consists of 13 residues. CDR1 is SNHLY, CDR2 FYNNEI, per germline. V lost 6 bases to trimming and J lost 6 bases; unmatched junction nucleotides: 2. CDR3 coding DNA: TGTGCCAGCAGCCGGACAGGGGCCGGGGAGCTGTTTTTT. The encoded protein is CASSRTGAGELFF. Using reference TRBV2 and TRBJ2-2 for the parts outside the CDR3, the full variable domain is EPEVTQTPSHQVTQMGQEVILRCVPISNHLYFYWYRQILGQKVEFLVSFYNNEISEKSEIFDDQFSVERPDGSNFTLKIRSTKLEDSAMYFCASSRTGAGELFFGEGSRLTVL.

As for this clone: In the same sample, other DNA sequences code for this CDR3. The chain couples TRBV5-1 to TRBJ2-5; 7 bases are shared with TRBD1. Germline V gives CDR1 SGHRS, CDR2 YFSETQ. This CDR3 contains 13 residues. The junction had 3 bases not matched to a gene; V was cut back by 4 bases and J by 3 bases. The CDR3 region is CASSPTGKETQYF. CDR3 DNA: TGCGCCAGCAGCCCGACAGGGAAAGAGACCCAGTACTTC.

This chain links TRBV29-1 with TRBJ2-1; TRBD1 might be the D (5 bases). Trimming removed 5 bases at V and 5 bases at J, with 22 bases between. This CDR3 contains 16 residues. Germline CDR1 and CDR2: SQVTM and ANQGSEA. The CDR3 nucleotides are TGCAGCGTTTTGGGGCGTGCGAAGGTCTTGGACAATGAGCAGTTCTTC. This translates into CSVLGRAKVLDNEQFF.

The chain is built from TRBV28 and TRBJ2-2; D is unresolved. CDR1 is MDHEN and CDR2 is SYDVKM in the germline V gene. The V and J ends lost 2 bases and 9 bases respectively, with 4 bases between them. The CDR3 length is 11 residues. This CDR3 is CASSLERELFF. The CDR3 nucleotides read TGTGCCAGCAGTTTAGAGAGGGAGCTGTTTTTT. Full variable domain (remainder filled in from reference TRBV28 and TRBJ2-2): DVKVTQSSRYLVKRTGEKVFLECVQDMDHENMFWYRQDPGLGLRLIYFSYDVKMKEKGDIPEGYSVSREKKERFSLILESASTNQTSMYLCASSLERELFFGEGSRLTVL.